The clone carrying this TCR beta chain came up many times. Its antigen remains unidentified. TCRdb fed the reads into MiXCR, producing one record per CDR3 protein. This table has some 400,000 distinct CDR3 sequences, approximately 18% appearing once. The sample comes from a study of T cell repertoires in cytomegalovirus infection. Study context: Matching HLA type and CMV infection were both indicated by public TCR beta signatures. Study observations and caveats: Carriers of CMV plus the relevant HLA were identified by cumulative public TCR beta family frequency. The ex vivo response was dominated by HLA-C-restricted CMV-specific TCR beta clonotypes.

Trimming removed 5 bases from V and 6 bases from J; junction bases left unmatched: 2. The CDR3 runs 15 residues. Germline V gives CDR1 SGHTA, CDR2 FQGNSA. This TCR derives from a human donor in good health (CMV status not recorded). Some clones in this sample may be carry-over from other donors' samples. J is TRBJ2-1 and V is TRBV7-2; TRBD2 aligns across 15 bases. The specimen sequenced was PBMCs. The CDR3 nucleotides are TGTGCCAGCAGCCGGACTAGCGGGAGGGGCAATGAGCAGTTCTTC. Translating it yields CASSRTSGRGNEQFF. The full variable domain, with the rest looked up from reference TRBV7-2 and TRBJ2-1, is GAGVSQSPSNKVTEKGKDVELRCDPISGHTALYWYRQSLGQGLEFLIYFQGNSAPDKSGLPSDRFSAERTGGSVSTLTIQRTQQEDSAVYLCASSRTSGRGNEQFFGPGTRLTVL.